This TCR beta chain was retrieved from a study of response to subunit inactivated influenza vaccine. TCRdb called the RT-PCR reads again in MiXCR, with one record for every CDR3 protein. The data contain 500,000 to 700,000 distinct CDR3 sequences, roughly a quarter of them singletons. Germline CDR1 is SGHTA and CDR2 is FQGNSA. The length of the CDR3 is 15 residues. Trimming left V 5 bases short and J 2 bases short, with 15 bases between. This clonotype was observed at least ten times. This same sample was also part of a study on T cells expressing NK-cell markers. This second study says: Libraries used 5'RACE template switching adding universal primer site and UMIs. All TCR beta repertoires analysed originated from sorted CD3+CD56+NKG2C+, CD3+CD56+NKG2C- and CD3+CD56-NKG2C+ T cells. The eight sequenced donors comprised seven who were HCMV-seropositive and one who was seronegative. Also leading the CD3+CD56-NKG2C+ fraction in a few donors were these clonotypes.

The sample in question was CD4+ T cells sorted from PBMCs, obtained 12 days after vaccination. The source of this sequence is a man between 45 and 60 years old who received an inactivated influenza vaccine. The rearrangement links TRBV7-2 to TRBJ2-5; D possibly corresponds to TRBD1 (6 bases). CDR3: CASSEARGSQETQYF. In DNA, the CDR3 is TGTGCCAGCAGCGAAGCGAGGGGGTCACAAGAGACCCAGTACTTC.